The T cell receptor (beta chain) described here comes from a study of CD8 T cells in Susac syndrome. TCR beta from blood CD8+ and CD4+ T cells was sequenced. Included as multiple sclerosis controls were treatment-naive patients who had stable or active relapsing-remitting disease. Negative isolation was used for CD8+ and CD4+ T cells, and FACS enrichment was applied to TEMRA cells. RNA, at about 0.45 to 1 ug, was reverse transcribed with random hexamers. TCR beta CDR3 was amplified by immunoSEQ covering 54 Vbeta and 13 Jbeta. TCRdb used MiXCR to reprocess the immunoSEQ multiplex PCR reads, holding one entry per CDR3 protein. The table shows approximately 71,000 distinct CDR3 sequences, with just over 95% occurring only once. The sequence was collected from a human donor with multiple sclerosis. The sequenced sample was CD4+ T cells from PBMCs.

CDR3 bases: TGCAGCGTGGAAAGGGACAGGGCCTGCACCTTC. As protein: CSVERDRACTF. This rearrangement joins TRBV29-1 to TRBJ1-2; 9 bases are shared with TRBD1. V lost 6 bases, J lost 13 bases, and 9 bases stayed unmatched. This CDR3 has 11 residues. The V gene's germline CDR1 is SQVTM and CDR2 ANQGSEA.